This T cell receptor beta chain was identified in a study of blood T cell repertoires in COVID-19. Trimming took off 4 bases at V and 6 bases at J, with 17 bases between the two ends. Per the germline V gene, CDR1 is SGDLS and CDR2 is YYNGEE. This CDR3 region has 15 residues. Assay used: immunoSEQ multiplex PCR; TCRdb lists only in-frame clones, some missing. The data contain 39,000 or so clones, about four fifths of them seen just once; the ten biggest clones take up 39%. The V call is TRBV9, the J call TRBJ2-1, with D unresolved. The receptor comes from a man in his forties with active or convalescent COVID-19. Sequenced sample: peripheral blood. CDR3 residues: CASSPLETRVNEQFF. CDR3 in DNA: TGTGCCAGCAGCCCCCTCGAAACCCGAGTCAATGAGCAGTTCTTC.